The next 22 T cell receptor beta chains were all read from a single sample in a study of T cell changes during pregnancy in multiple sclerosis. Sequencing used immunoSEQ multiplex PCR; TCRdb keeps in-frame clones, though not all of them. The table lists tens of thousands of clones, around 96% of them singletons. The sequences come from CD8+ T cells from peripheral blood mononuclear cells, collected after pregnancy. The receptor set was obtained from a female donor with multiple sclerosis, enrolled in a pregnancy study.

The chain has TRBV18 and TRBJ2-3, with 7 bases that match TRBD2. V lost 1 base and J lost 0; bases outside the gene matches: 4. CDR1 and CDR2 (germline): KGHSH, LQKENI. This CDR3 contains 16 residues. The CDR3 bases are TGTGCCAGCTCACCACGTCGTAGCGGGAGCACAGATACGCAGTATTTT. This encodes CASSPRRSGSTDTQYF.

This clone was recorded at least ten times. The CDR3 here is CASSHPGDAGLEQYF. Written as DNA, the CDR3 is TGTGCCAGCAGCCACCCGGGGGATGCGGGGCTCGAGCAGTACTTC. The rearrangement joins TRBV7-9 to TRBJ2-7; D possibly corresponds to TRBD2 (6 bases). In germline, CDR1 is SEHNR, CDR2 FQNEAQ (reference sequence). This CDR3 contains 15 residues. V lost 5 bases, J lost 6 bases, and 20 bases lay in between.

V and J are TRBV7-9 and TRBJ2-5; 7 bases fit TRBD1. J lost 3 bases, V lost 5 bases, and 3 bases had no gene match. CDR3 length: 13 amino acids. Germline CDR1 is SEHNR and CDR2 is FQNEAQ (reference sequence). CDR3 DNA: TGTGCCAGCAGCCCCGGACAGGAAGAGACCCAGTACTTC. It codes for CASSPGQEETQYF.

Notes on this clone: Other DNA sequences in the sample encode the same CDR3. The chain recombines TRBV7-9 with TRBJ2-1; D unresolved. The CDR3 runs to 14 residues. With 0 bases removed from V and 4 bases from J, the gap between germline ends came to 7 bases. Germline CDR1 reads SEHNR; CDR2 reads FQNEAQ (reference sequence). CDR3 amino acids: CASSLAGSYNEQFF. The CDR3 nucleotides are TGTGCCAGCAGCTTAGCGGGCAGTTACAATGAGCAGTTCTTC. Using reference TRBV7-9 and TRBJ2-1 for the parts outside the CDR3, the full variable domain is DTGVSQNPRHKITKRGQNVTFRCDPISEHNRLYWYRQTLGQGPEFLTYFQNEAQLEKSRLLSDRFSAERPKGSFSTLEIQRTEQGDSAMYLCASSLAGSYNEQFFGPGTRLTVL.

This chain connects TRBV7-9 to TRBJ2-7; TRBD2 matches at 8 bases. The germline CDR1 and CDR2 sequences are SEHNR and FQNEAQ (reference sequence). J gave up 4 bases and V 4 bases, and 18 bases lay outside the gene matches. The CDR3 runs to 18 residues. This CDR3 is CASSSTTPYSGSGYEQYF. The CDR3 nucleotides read TGTGCCAGCAGCTCGACCACTCCCTACAGCGGGAGTGGGTACGAGCAGTACTTC.

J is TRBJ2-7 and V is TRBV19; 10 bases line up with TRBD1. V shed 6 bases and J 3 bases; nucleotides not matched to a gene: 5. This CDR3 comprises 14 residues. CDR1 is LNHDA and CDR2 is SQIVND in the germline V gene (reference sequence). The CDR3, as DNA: TGTGCCAGTAGGGGGACAGGGGAACACTACGAGCAGTACTTC. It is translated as CASRGTGEHYEQYF. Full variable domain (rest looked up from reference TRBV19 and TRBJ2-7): DGGITQSPKYLFRKEGQNVTLSCEQNLNHDAMYWYRQDPGQGLRLIYYSQIVNDFQKGDIAEGYSVSREKKESFPLTVTSAQKNPTAFYLCASRGTGEHYEQYFGPGTRLTVT.

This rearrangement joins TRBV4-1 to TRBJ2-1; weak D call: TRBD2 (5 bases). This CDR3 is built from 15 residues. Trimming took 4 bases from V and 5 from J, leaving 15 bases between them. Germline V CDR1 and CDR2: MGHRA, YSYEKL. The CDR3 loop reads CASSLYLDSNNEQFF. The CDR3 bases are TGCGCCAGCAGCCTTTACCTGGACTCTAACAATGAGCAGTTCTTC.

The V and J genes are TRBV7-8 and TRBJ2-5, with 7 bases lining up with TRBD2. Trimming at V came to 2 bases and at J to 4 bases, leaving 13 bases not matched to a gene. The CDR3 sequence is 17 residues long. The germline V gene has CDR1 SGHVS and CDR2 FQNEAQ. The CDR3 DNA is TGTGCCAGCAGCTTATTGGCGACTAGCCGAAGGGGAGAGACCCAGTACTTC. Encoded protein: CASSLLATSRRGETQYF.

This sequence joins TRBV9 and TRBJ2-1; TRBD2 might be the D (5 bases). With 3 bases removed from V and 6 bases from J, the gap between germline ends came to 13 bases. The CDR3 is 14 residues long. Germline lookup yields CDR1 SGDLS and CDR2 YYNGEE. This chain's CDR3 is CASSAGRGVNEQFF. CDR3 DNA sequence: TGTGCCAGCAGCGCCGGCCGGGGTGTCAATGAGCAGTTCTTC.

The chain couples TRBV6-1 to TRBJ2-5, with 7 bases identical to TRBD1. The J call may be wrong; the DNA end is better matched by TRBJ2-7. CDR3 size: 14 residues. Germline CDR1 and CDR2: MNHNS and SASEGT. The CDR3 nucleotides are TGTGCCAGCAGTGGACAGGGAAGCTCCTACGAGCAGTACTTC. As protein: CASSGQGSSYEQYF.

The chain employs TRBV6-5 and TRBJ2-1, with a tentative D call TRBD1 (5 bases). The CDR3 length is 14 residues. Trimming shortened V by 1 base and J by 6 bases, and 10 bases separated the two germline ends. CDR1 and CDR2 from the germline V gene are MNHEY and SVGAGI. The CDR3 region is CASSYLGDLNEQFF. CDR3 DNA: TGTGCCAGCAGTTACTTAGGGGATCTCAATGAGCAGTTCTTC.

The DNA of the CDR3 is TGTGCCAGCAGCTTACTAGGGGCTAACACTGAAGCTTTCTTT. This codes for CASSLLGANTEAFF. The gene calls are TRBV7-9 and TRBJ1-1; D is perhaps TRBD1 (5 bases). This CDR3 has 14 amino acids. Germline V gene sequence: CDR1 SEHNR, CDR2 FQNEAQ (reference sequence). V was shortened by 2 bases and J by 2 bases, with 9 bases between the two germline ends.

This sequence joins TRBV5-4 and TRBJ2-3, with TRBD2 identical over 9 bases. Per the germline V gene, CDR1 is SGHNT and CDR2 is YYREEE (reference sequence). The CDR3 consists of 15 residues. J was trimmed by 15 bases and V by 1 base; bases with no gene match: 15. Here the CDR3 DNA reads TGTGCCAGCAGCTTGTTTTCGAGCGGGAGGCACGCCGATTATTTT. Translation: CASSLFSSGRHADYF.

As DNA, the CDR3 is TGTGCCAGCAGCTTAGAGGGACAGGGGGCTCTAGCATACGACGAGCAGTACTTC. Residues: CASSLEGQGALAYDEQYF. V and J are TRBV11-1 and TRBJ2-7; 12 nucleotides align to TRBD1. Germline CDR1 SGHAT, CDR2 FQDESV (reference sequence). The CDR3 has 18 residues. The V and J ends lost 1 base and 5 bases, in that order; junction bases with no gene match: 12. Complete variable domain (other parts from reference TRBV11-1 and TRBJ2-7): EAEVAQSPRYKITEKSQAVAFWCDPISGHATLYWYRQILGQGPELLVQFQDESVVDDSQLPKDRFSAERLKGVDSTLKIQPAELGDSAMYLCASSLEGQGALAYDEQYFGPGTRLTVT.

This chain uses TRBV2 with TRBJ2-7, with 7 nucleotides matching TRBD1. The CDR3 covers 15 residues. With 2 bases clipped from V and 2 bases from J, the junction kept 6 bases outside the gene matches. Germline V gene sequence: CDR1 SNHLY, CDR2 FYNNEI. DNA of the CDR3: TGTGCCAGCAGTGAATACCCAGGGGGTCCCTACGAGCAGTACTTC. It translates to CASSEYPGGPYEQYF.

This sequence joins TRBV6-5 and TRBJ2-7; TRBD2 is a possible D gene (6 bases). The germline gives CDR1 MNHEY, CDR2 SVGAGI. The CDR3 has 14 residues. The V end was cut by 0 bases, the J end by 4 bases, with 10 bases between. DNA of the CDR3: TGTGCCAGCAGTTACTCCAACGGAGGGTACGAGCAGTACTTC. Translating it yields CASSYSNGGYEQYF.

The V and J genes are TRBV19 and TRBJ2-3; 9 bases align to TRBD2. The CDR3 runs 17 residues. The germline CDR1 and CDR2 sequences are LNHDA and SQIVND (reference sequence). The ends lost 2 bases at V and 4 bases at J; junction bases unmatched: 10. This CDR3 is CASSISGGRALADTQYF. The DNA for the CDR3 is TGTGCCAGTAGTATATCGGGCGGGAGGGCCCTGGCAGATACGCAGTATTTT.

The CDR3 sequence: CASNTYLSTDTQYF. CDR3 nucleotide sequence: TGTGCCAGCAATACCTACCTTAGCACAGATACGCAGTATTTT. The chain has TRBV28 and TRBJ2-3; D unclear. The V gene's germline CDR1 is MDHEN and CDR2 SYDVKM. The CDR3 totals 14 residues. The V end lost 7 bases, the J end lost 0 bases, and 11 bases lay between the germline ends.

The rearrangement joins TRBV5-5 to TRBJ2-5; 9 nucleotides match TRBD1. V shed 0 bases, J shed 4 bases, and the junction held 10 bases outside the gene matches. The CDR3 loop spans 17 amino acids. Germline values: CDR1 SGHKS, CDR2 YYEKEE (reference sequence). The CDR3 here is CASSLDPGTGKRETQYF. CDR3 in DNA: TGTGCCAGCAGCTTGGACCCCGGGACAGGGAAAAGAGAGACCCAGTACTTC. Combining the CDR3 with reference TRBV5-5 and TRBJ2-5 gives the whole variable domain DAGVTQSPTHLIKTRGQQVTLRCSPISGHKSVSWYQQVLGQGPQFIFQYYEKEERGRGNFPDRFSARQFPNYSSELNVNALLLGDSALYLCASSLDPGTGKRETQYFGPGTRLLVL.

CDR3 in amino acids: CASGSIRANTEAFF. CDR3 in DNA: TGTGCCAGCGGTAGTATCAGGGCGAACACTGAAGCTTTCTTT. The genes are TRBV9 and TRBJ1-1; TRBD1 is a possible D gene (5 bases). Trimming removed 7 bases at V and 1 base at J, with 14 bases between. CDR3 size: 14 residues. From germline, CDR1 is SGDLS and CDR2 YYNGEE.

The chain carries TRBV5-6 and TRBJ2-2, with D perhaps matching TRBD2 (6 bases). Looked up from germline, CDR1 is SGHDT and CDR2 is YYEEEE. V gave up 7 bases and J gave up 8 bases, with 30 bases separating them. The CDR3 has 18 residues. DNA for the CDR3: TGTGCCAGCTCTGGGGGTCTAGCGCTGAATGGGCCGGTTGGGGAGCTGTTTTTT. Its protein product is CASSGGLALNGPVGELFF.

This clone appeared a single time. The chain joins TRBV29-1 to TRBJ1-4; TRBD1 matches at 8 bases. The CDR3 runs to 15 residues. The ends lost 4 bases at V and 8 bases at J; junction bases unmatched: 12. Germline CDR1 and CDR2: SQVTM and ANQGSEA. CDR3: CSVVEDGTGAEKLFF. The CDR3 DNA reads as TGCAGCGTTGTTGAAGATGGGACAGGAGCCGAAAAACTGTTTTTT.